A single TCR beta chain is shown here with its context. Original data processing: Amplification from reference gene primers served as the basis for estimated nucleated cell counts. Data came from immunoSEQ multiplex PCR; TCRdb stores just in-frame clones and leaves some out. The DNA gave D and trimming, while V, J and clone size come from that table. Among roughly 100,000 clones, around 90% were seen once, and the ten largest hold 6.7%. This sample was taken from a study of blood T cell repertoires in COVID-19. Whole-study context: T cells, B-cell-depleted T cells, or PBMCs supplied cDNA or gDNA.

CDR3 length equals 15 residues. Germline V gene data show CDR1 as MNHNS and CDR2 as SASEGT. Unmatched junction bases numbered 4, after V lost 0 bases and J lost 2 bases. The chain is built from TRBV6-1 and TRBJ2-7; 7 nucleotides agree with TRBD2. Sample: peripheral blood. This TCR was sampled from a man in his late teens or twenties with COVID-19, enrolled during active disease. The CDR3 nucleotides are TGTGCCAGCAGTGAAGCGAGCGGGGCCCCCTACGAGCAGTACTTC. This gives the protein CASSEASGAPYEQYF.